The 2 T cell receptor beta chains below were found in one sample sequenced in a study of CD8 T cells in ankylosing spondylitis. TCRdb passed the 5' RACE reads through MiXCR, listing each CDR3 protein once. This table has hundreds of thousands of distinct CDR3 sequences, more than 25% appearing once. The material sequenced was blood, either unsorted or a sorted T cell fraction (not recorded which). These receptors were taken from a male donor with ankylosing spondylitis or in good health (not recorded which).

The table lists this clonotype with many counts. The chain links TRBV12-3 or TRBV12-4 to TRBJ2-1, with D unresolved. There are 15 residues in the CDR3. V lost 4 bases and J lost 0, with 10 bases in between. CDR3 nucleotide sequence: TGTGCCAGCAGTTATGGATCTAGCTCCTACAATGAGCAGTTCTTC. This encodes CASSYGSSSYNEQFF.

This clonotype was detected ten times or more. This chain links TRBV20-1 with TRBJ1-4, with TRBD1 identical over 12 bases. This CDR3 spans 15 amino acids. The germline gives CDR1 DFQATT, CDR2 SNEGSKA (reference sequence). The V segment lost 4 bases and the J segment 8 bases; nucleotides outside the gene matches: 8. CDR3 nucleotide sequence: TGCAGTGCTACCCACACCGGGACAGGGGGCGAAAAACTGTTTTTT. Residues: CSATHTGTGGEKLFF.